A single T cell receptor beta chain is shown here with its context. The CDR3 runs 16 residues. V was cut by 0 bases and J by 2 bases, with 13 bases left in between. CDR1 is MNHNS and CDR2 is SASEGT in the germline V gene. The sample comes from a study of chemoradiotherapy in HPV16-positive cancers. Method: immunoSEQ multiplex PCR; TCRdb's copy keeps in-frame clones and lacks some. This table holds some 4,200 clones, 60% to 80% found once. The sample was taken from a patient who underwent chemoradiotherapy. This clonotype was sampled from a human donor with HPV-associated anogenital cancer. V usage is TRBV6-1 and J usage is TRBJ1-2; D might be TRBD1 (6 bases). The CDR3 loop is CASSEAGGGGNYGYTF. Here the CDR3 DNA reads TGTGCCAGCAGTGAAGCCGGTGGGGGGGGCAACTATGGCTACACCTTC.